The rows below give T cell receptor beta chains drawn from one sample of a study of blood T cell repertoires in COVID-19. Repertoires were generated with immunoSEQ multiplex PCR, while TCRdb's copy carries only in-frame clones and drops some. The sample has 130,000 or so clones, around 84% seen once. Sequencing input: peripheral blood. These receptor sequences come from an elderly woman with acute or convalescent COVID-19. Each CDR3 is given with its conserved first and last residue. The D gene is left open where the match is weak.

D	V	CDR3
NA	TRBV10-3	CAISRDTSRTDTQYF
TRBD1	TRBV19	CASTRLGTASNQPQHF
TRBD2	TRBV6-6	CASSYPSGPTGELFF
TRBD1	TRBV6-5	CASSYATGGRAFF
NA	TRBV10-2	CASSESYGGASNQPQHF
TRBD2	TRBV7-8	CASSPTAISGNEQFF
NA	TRBV18	CASSPTTGLETQYF
TRBD1	TRBV5-1	CASSLAGGPYEQYF
TRBD1	TRBV29-1	CSVEKGQGGTEAFF
TRBD1	TRBV30	CAWSEGGSWETQYF
NA	TRBV12-5	CASLNSRFTDTQYF
NA	TRBV7-9	CASSLAGETQYF
TRBD1	TRBV6-5	CASSRTGGLQETQYF
TRBD2	TRBV19	CASNIAGSASEQFF
NA	TRBV3-1/TRBV3-2	CASSLSTDTQYF
NA	TRBV7-8	CASAGGFNQPQHF
TRBD2	TRBV5-1	CASSLGVAGSTDTQYF
NA	TRBV30	CAWSPDRFSQPQHF
NA	TRBV2	CASSDQQGRYEQYF
NA	TRBV14	CASSLSTEAFF
NA	TRBV2	CASKSGGFYEQYF
TRBD1	TRBV30	CAWAQSDRDTDTQYF
TRBD1	TRBV6-5	CASSSRQGGRNTEAFF
TRBD2	TRBV7-2	CASSPGASGADTQYF
TRBD1	TRBV18	CASPRGTDNQPQHF
NA	TRBV11-2	CASSLDMRFSLNTEAFF
TRBD1	TRBV7-2	CASRSRDSLSETQYF
NA	TRBV28	CASSLSRGNTEAFF
TRBD1	TRBV19	CATDGQGAGYGYTF
TRBD1	TRBV19	CASSRGQGPYEQYF
TRBD2	TRBV7-8	CASSLEGSGRRPQNGAQETQYF
NA	TRBV12-5	CASGVGPTLQLFF
TRBD1	TRBV2	CASRGTAMNTEAFF
TRBD1	TRBV5-4	CASSDAGTGQETQYF
TRBD1	TRBV4-1	CASSPGQGYRDTQYF
TRBD2	TRBV6-1	CASSVKPGLAGYETQYF
NA	TRBV7-9	CASALQVAEQYF
NA	TRBV7-8	CASSLDRGRNAYEQYF
NA	TRBV19	CASSADRYLNDQPQHF
TRBD2	TRBV19	CASSFARGGARANTGELFF
NA	TRBV7-8	CASSLGRRALTDTQYF
TRBD1	TRBV9	CASSVGDRPFGSPLHF
NA	TRBV11-2	CASSLLPYNEQFF
TRBD1	TRBV25-1	CASTRQGATEAFF
NA	TRBV7-2	CASSLDPGTGELFF
NA	TRBV10-2	CASSDGGRGANEKLFF
NA	TRBV6-5	CASSYTQIGVRAEAFF
TRBD1	TRBV5-8	CASSGQGAWDYGYTF
NA	TRBV30	CAWSPGVGNQPQHF
TRBD1	TRBV2	CASTGQGASQPQHF
NA	TRBV18	CASSPGQSNEQFF
NA	TRBV19	CASNLFSEAFF
NA	TRBV5-5	CASRRQQGLDEQYF
TRBD1	TRBV12-5	CASGLARQGAFTDTQYF
NA	TRBV2	CASSDRVHEQYF